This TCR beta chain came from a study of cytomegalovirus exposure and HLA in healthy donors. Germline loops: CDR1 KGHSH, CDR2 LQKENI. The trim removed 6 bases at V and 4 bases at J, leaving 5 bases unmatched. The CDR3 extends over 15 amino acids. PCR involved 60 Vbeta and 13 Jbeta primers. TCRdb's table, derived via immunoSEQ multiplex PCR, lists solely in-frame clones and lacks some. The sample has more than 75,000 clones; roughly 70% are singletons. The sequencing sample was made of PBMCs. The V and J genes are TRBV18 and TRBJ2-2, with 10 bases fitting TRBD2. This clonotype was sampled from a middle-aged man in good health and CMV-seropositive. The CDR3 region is CASSVSSGSTGELFF. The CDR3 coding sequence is TGTGCCAGCTCCGTTTCTAGCGGGAGCACCGGGGAGCTGTTTTTT.